This entry is about one T cell receptor (beta chain). This clone's antigen is unknown. No base quality values were provided; no much bigger clone lies one nucleotide off. The CDR3 regions of human TCRbeta chains were analyzed by immunosequencing. On the authors' methods: Repertoire TCRs were checked for matches against a reference library of SARS-CoV-2-specific TCRs that had been generated using the MIRA antigen-specificity platform. Breadth meant the fraction of unique TCRs that were SARS-CoV-2-associated, whereas depth meant the fraction of total T cells that were SARS-CoV-2-associated. Each spike-specific TCR was assigned to its reactive spike region and to a CD4 or CD8 class using the MIRA data. Log10-transformed breadth and depth values were compared by one-way ANOVA with Sidak's multiple comparisons tests. The source is immuneACCESS, and TCRdb retained only in-frame sequences with V and J called. Part of the clones is not carried over; for the studies checked, unresolved V genes explain less than half of this, and the remainder is unexplained. V and J calls and clone size come straight from that table; D and trimming were deduced from the DNA. The sample yields about 100,000 clones; about nine tenths were counted once. The biggest ten clones account for about 1.8% of the sample.

The sample belongs to a study of T cell responses to AZD1222 COVID-19 vaccine (TCRdb year 2021). Regarding the complete study: Because spike-specific TCR depth and breadth did not differ between the two schedules, AZD1222 recipients who got a second dose at roughly 4 weeks were pooled with those who got a second dose at roughly 12 weeks. TCR sequencing was performed for about 250 trial participants, of whom some 200 were given two doses of AZD1222 and 26 were given two doses of MenACWY control vaccine. Trial participants were enrolled into age subgroups of 18-55, 56-69 and 70-plus years, which contained about 150, 28 and 57 TCR-sequenced participants, respectively.

Read against the paper, the sample's time point label means: baseline before first vaccination. The vaccinee samples were drawn from two UK trials, COV001 and COV002, one of which was a single-blind randomized controlled phase 2/3 trial testing AZD1222 (ChAdOx1 nCoV-19) in healthy adults. For TCRbeta chain sequencing, PBMC samples from trial participants were taken at day 0 and at day 28 after the second dose. What the work shows at the level of the full study, not this receptor alone: Because no day 14 peak-response samples were available, the repertoires could be characterized only after the peak T cell response. The 56-69-year group was small, and its depth increase did not reach significance, likely because of low power. Only five to seven AZD1222 recipients were SARS-CoV-2 seropositive at baseline, limiting conclusions about previously exposed vaccinees. CD4 TCRs associated with the vaccine covered the entire spike protein, and the dominant responses were in regions 160-218 and 743-854. Participants were mostly white British, with more females than males. The authors suggested clonal diversity may have been underestimated. After two AZD1222 doses, spike-specific TCR breadth and depth were significantly higher than at day 0 and than in MenACWY recipients. Epitopes outside the regions mutated in the B.1.351 and B.1.1.7 variants were reportedly recognized by nearly half of the unique spike-specific TCRs.

This clonotype was obtained from an adult in good health. The sequences come from peripheral blood, collected on day 0 of AZD1222 vaccination.

The CDR3 region: CASSYQTPLIGEAFF. At the DNA level, the sequence is TGTGCCAGCAGTTACCAGACACCGTTAATCGGTGAAGCTTTCTTT. The rearrangement joined TRBV6-5 to TRBJ1-1; no D gene is confidently identified. V and J lose 2 bases and 7 bases, and a span of 17 bases separates them. The CDR3 has 15 amino acids, counting the end cysteine and phenylalanine. Solely the CDR3 DNA is kept, with 45 bases framed from the first base. The germline V gene provides CDR1 MNHEY and CDR2 SVGAGI.